The rows below give T cell receptor beta chains drawn from one sample of a study of shared clonotypes between healthy human individuals. TCRdb's table, derived via immunoSEQ multiplex PCR, lists solely in-frame clones and lacks some. The table includes about 680,000 clones, about two thirds detected once. Sequenced sample: memory CD4+ T cells sorted from blood. These receptors originate from a woman under 40 in good health. Both conserved end residues are part of each CDR3. The D gene is left open where the match is weak. Size is omitted from some rows. Given values are once, few, many or a class for expanded clones.

v_call,clone_size,d_call,j_call,cdr3_aa,cdr3_nt
TRBV19,-,TRBD2,TRBJ2-1,CASSITSGLYNEQFF,TGTGCCAGTAGTATTACTAGCGGGTTGTACAATGAGCAGTTCTTC
TRBV15,-,TRBD1,TRBJ2-5,CATSRVYRGETQYF,TGTGCCACCAGCAGAGTATACAGGGGAGAGACCCAGTACTTC
TRBV6-1,-,TRBD2,TRBJ2-5,CASKNGRVGETQYF,TGTGCCAGCAAAAACGGGAGGGTTGGGGAGACCCAGTACTTC
TRBV15,-,-,TRBJ2-3,CATSRDSRRVFDTQYF,TGTGCCACCAGCAGAGATTCACGCAGGGTCTTCGATACGCAGTATTTT
TRBV9,-,-,TRBJ2-1,CASSVGLLRNEQFF,TGTGCCAGCAGCGTAGGGTTGCTGAGAAATGAGCAGTTCTTC
TRBV10-2,-,-,TRBJ1-1,CASSESRVRGTEAFF,TGCGCCAGCAGTGAGTCTAGGGTAAGGGGCACTGAAGCTTTCTTT
TRBV6-4,-,TRBD2,TRBJ2-3,CASSTLAGDTDTQYF,TGTGCCAGCAGTACACTAGCGGGGGACACAGATACGCAGTATTTT
TRBV5-1,many,TRBD2,TRBJ2-7,CASSLVPGLAGDFEQYF,TGCGCCAGCAGCTTGGTACCGGGACTAGCGGGTGACTTCGAGCAGTACTTC
TRBV19,-,-,TRBJ1-4,CASRDGWEKLFF,TGTGCCAGTAGAGATGGATGGGAAAAACTGTTTTTT
TRBV9,once,-,TRBJ2-7,CASSVSEIPFGEQYF,TGTGCCAGCAGCGTCTCCGAGATCCCTTTCGGCGAGCAGTACTTC
TRBV10-3,-,TRBD1,TRBJ1-1,CAIRGDRAPTEAFF,TGTGCCATCAGAGGGGACAGGGCCCCCACTGAAGCTTTCTTT
TRBV19,-,-,TRBJ2-4,CASSIAGEGIQYF,TGTGCCAGTAGTATAGCCGGCGAGGGCATTCAGTACTTC
TRBV11-2,few,-,TRBJ2-1,CASSLRVASAYNEQFF,TGTGCCAGCAGCTTAAGGGTGGCTAGCGCCTACAATGAGCAGTTCTTC
TRBV27,-,-,TRBJ2-3,CASSLSTPGYTDTQYF,TGTGCCAGCAGTTTATCTACCCCGGGTTACACAGATACGCAGTATTTT
TRBV28,-,-,TRBJ2-3,CASSTTGPQYF,TGTGCCAGCAGCACAACAGGGCCGCAGTATTTT
TRBV30,few,TRBD1,TRBJ1-2,CACPGQGLNYGYTF,TGTGCCTGCCCGGGACAGGGGTTAAACTATGGCTACACCTTC
TRBV21-1,few,-,TRBJ2-5,CASSKGTPRLVKTQYF,TGTGCCAGCAGCAAAGGAACACCGAGACTGGTAAAGACCCAGTACTTC
TRBV19,-,TRBD1,TRBJ2-7,CASSKARGYEQYF,TGTGCCAGTAGTAAAGCCAGGGGGTACGAGCAGTACTTC
TRBV28,-,-,TRBJ1-4,CASRKQGQYEKLFF,TGTGCCAGCAGGAAACAGGGTCAATATGAAAAACTGTTTTTT
TRBV4-1,-,-,TRBJ1-4,CASSQPFGQGREKLFF,TGCGCCAGCAGCCAACCCTTCGGGCAGGGTCGTGAAAAACTGTTTTTT
TRBV7-6,once,-,TRBJ2-1,CASSGLGPAKYNEQFF,TGTGCCAGCAGCGGATTGGGACCTGCGAAATACAATGAGCAGTTCTTC
TRBV28,-,-,TRBJ2-6,CASSLSGSGANVLTF,TGTGCCAGCAGTTTATCCGGATCTGGGGCCAACGTCCTGACTTTC
TRBV6-1,few,-,TRBJ2-7,CASNTGFVYEQYF,TGTGCCAGCAATACAGGGTTCGTTTACGAGCAGTACTTC